A selection of T cell receptor beta chains follows, all from one sample in a study of radiotherapy plus CTLA-4 blockade in lung cancer. The data were produced by immunoSEQ multiplex PCR, yet TCRdb's version contains in-frame clones alone and is incomplete. The profile shows 75,000 to 100,000 clones, approximately 85% of them singletons. Here the sequenced sample was peripheral blood, taken from a patient treated with radiotherapy plus ipilimumab. These receptors all come from a human donor with non-small cell lung cancer who had a partial response to radiotherapy plus ipilimumab. CDR3s include the opening cysteine and the closing phenylalanine or tryptophan. The D gene is left open where the match is weak. Clone size is shown for a subset of rows, as once, few, many or a class of expanded clone.

v_gene: TRBV28; abundance: once; d_gene: .; j_gene: TRBJ1-2; len: 12; CDR3aa: CASSQRQFGYTF; CDR3nt: TGTGCCAGCAGCCAACGACAGTTCGGCTACACCTTC
v_gene: TRBV6-1; abundance: .; d_gene: .; j_gene: TRBJ2-1; len: 14; CDR3aa: CASSLRDSYNEQFF; CDR3nt: TGTGCCAGCAGTTTGAGGGACTCCTACAATGAGCAGTTCTTC
v_gene: TRBV10-3; abundance: .; d_gene: .; j_gene: TRBJ2-5; len: 11; CDR3aa: CASSYGETQYF; CDR3nt: TGTGCCAGCAGTTACGGAGAGACCCAGTACTTC
v_gene: TRBV15; abundance: .; d_gene: .; j_gene: TRBJ2-4; len: 13; CDR3aa: CATSKAAENIQYF; CDR3nt: TGTGCCACCAGCAAGGCCGCGGAAAACATTCAGTACTTC
v_gene: TRBV30; abundance: .; d_gene: TRBD2; j_gene: TRBJ2-7; len: 14; CDR3aa: CAWSVGAGLGEQYF; CDR3nt: TGTGCCTGGAGTGTCGGAGCGGGATTGGGCGAGCAGTACTTC
v_gene: TRBV25-1; abundance: .; d_gene: .; j_gene: TRBJ2-7; len: 13; CDR3aa: CASSRILGREQYF; CDR3nt: TGTGCCAGCAGTCGAATCCTGGGGAGGGAGCAGTACTTC
v_gene: TRBV27; abundance: .; d_gene: .; j_gene: TRBJ2-1; len: 14; CDR3aa: CASSSGQIYNEQFF; CDR3nt: TGTGCCAGCAGTTCCGGACAGATATACAATGAGCAGTTCTTC
v_gene: TRBV28; abundance: .; d_gene: TRBD1; j_gene: TRBJ1-4; len: 15; CDR3aa: CASGLWGQTNEKLFF; CDR3nt: TGTGCCAGCGGCCTCTGGGGACAGACAAATGAAAAACTGTTTTTT
v_gene: TRBV6-1; abundance: .; d_gene: TRBD2; j_gene: TRBJ2-1; len: 16; CDR3aa: CASSEAGSGRANEQFF; CDR3nt: TGTGCCAGCAGTGAAGCGGGTAGCGGGAGGGCTAATGAGCAGTTCTTC
v_gene: TRBV6-1; abundance: .; d_gene: .; j_gene: TRBJ2-7; len: 15; CDR3aa: CASSEAGLGRREQYF; CDR3nt: TGTGCCAGCAGTGAAGCGGGGTTGGGGAGGCGCGAGCAGTACTTC
v_gene: TRBV6-1; abundance: .; d_gene: .; j_gene: TRBJ2-6; len: 17; CDR3aa: CASSERQLSSGANVLTF; CDR3nt: TGTGCCAGCAGTGAGAGGCAGCTCAGCTCTGGGGCCAACGTCCTGACTTTC
v_gene: TRBV9; abundance: .; d_gene: .; j_gene: TRBJ1-5; len: 15; CDR3aa: CASSPGGHSNQPQHF; CDR3nt: TGTGCCAGCAGCCCTGGAGGGCATAGCAATCAGCCCCAGCATTTT
v_gene: TRBV6-4; abundance: once; d_gene: .; j_gene: TRBJ1-2; len: 13; CDR3aa: CASSREQGGGYTF; CDR3nt: TGTGCCAGCAGTAGGGAACAGGGCGGTGGCTACACCTTC
v_gene: TRBV6-5; abundance: .; d_gene: TRBD2; j_gene: TRBJ2-2; len: 16; CDR3aa: CASSYLTSGNTGELFF; CDR3nt: TGTGCCAGCAGTTACCTGACTAGCGGGAACACCGGGGAGCTGTTTTTT
v_gene: TRBV7-9; abundance: .; d_gene: .; j_gene: TRBJ1-1; len: 12; CDR3aa: CASSPRQGEAFF; CDR3nt: TGTGCCAGCAGCCCCCGCCAGGGAGAAGCTTTCTTT
v_gene: TRBV2; abundance: .; d_gene: .; j_gene: TRBJ1-4; len: 15; CDR3aa: CASLLAGGRGEKLFF; CDR3nt: TGTGCCAGCCTACTAGCGGGGGGGAGAGGAGAAAAACTGTTTTTT
v_gene: TRBV5-1; abundance: .; d_gene: .; j_gene: TRBJ1-1; len: 13; CDR3aa: CASSLEIDTEAFF; CDR3nt: TGCGCCAGCAGTCTGGAGATTGACACTGAAGCTTTCTTT
v_gene: TRBV10-3; abundance: .; d_gene: .; j_gene: TRBJ2-1; len: 11; CDR3aa: CAIAEGNEQFF; CDR3nt: TGTGCCATCGCGGAGGGGAATGAGCAGTTCTTC
v_gene: TRBV18; abundance: .; d_gene: TRBD1; j_gene: TRBJ2-2; len: 18; CDR3aa: CASSPRETGTGKTGELFF; CDR3nt: TGTGCCAGCTCACCAAGGGAGACCGGGACAGGGAAAACCGGGGAGCTGTTTTTT
v_gene: TRBV2; abundance: .; d_gene: TRBD1; j_gene: TRBJ2-3; len: 15; CDR3aa: CASRTGQGLRETQYF; CDR3nt: TGTGCCAGCAGGACGGGACAGGGCCTTAGGGAGACGCAGTATTTT
v_gene: TRBV27; abundance: .; d_gene: .; j_gene: TRBJ2-7; len: 14; CDR3aa: CASSRGGPSYEQYF; CDR3nt: TGTGCCAGCAGTCGCGGGGGCCCCTCCTACGAGCAGTACTTC
v_gene: TRBV2; abundance: .; d_gene: TRBD2; j_gene: TRBJ2-1; len: 14; CDR3aa: CASSGGGGPNQQFF; CDR3nt: TGTGCCAGCAGTGGGGGGGGTGGGCCCAATCAGCAGTTCTTC
v_gene: TRBV28; abundance: .; d_gene: TRBD2; j_gene: TRBJ2-5; len: 16; CDR3aa: CASSLYSSGRQETQYF; CDR3nt: TGTGCCAGCAGTTTATATTCTAGCGGGAGGCAAGAGACCCAGTACTTC
v_gene: TRBV5-1; abundance: .; d_gene: .; j_gene: TRBJ1-2; len: 15; CDR3aa: CASSLDSGGNYGYTF; CDR3nt: TGCGCCAGCAGCTTGGATTCCGGCGGGAACTATGGCTACACCTTC
v_gene: TRBV7-6; abundance: .; d_gene: TRBD1; j_gene: TRBJ2-3; len: 14; CDR3aa: CASSSSQGASTQYF; CDR3nt: TGTGCCAGCAGCTCCTCGCAGGGGGCATCTACGCAGTATTTT
v_gene: TRBV5-5; abundance: .; d_gene: .; j_gene: TRBJ2-2; len: 15; CDR3aa: CASSFPSTNTGELFF; CDR3nt: TGTGCCAGCAGCTTCCCTAGCACGAACACCGGGGAGCTGTTTTTT
v_gene: TRBV27; abundance: .; d_gene: TRBD1; j_gene: TRBJ2-7; len: 14; CDR3aa: CASRAGQGLSEQYF; CDR3nt: TGTGCCAGCAGGGCGGGACAGGGCCTCTCAGAGCAGTACTTC
v_gene: TRBV5-1; abundance: .; d_gene: TRBD1; j_gene: TRBJ1-1; len: 16; CDR3aa: CASSLGTGIKNTEAFF; CDR3nt: TGCGCCAGCAGCTTGGGGACAGGGATTAAGAACACTGAAGCTTTCTTT
v_gene: TRBV10-2; abundance: .; d_gene: .; j_gene: TRBJ1-1; len: 15; CDR3aa: CASSETTFLNTEAFF; CDR3nt: TGCGCCAGCAGTGAGACAACCTTTTTGAACACTGAAGCTTTCTTT
v_gene: TRBV10-3; abundance: .; d_gene: .; j_gene: TRBJ2-3; len: 12; CDR3aa: CAISAQRDTQYF; CDR3nt: TGTGCCATCAGTGCACAACGAGATACGCAGTATTTT
v_gene: TRBV10-1; abundance: .; d_gene: .; j_gene: TRBJ1-4; len: 15; CDR3aa: CASSDAAGPYEKLFF; CDR3nt: TGCGCCAGCAGTGATGCTGCGGGTCCCTATGAAAAACTGTTTTTT
v_gene: TRBV7-7; abundance: once; d_gene: TRBD2; j_gene: TRBJ2-7; len: 15; CDR3aa: CASSLGAGGPYEQYF; CDR3nt: TGTGCCAGCAGCTTAGGGGCGGGAGGGCCATACGAGCAGTACTTC
v_gene: TRBV28; abundance: .; d_gene: TRBD2; j_gene: TRBJ2-5; len: 17; CDR3aa: CASSFRLAGDLQETQYF; CDR3nt: TGTGCCAGCAGTTTCAGACTAGCGGGAGACTTACAAGAGACCCAGTACTTC
v_gene: TRBV10-1; abundance: .; d_gene: TRBD2; j_gene: TRBJ2-3; len: 15; CDR3aa: CASSPASGRGDTQYF; CDR3nt: TGCGCCAGCAGTCCCGCTAGCGGGAGAGGGGATACGCAGTATTTT
v_gene: TRBV6-5; abundance: .; d_gene: .; j_gene: TRBJ2-1; len: 13; CDR3aa: CASSYFGTGEQFF; CDR3nt: TGTGCCAGCAGTTACTTTGGGACTGGAGAGCAGTTCTTC
v_gene: TRBV7-3; abundance: .; d_gene: .; j_gene: TRBJ1-1; len: 14; CDR3aa: CASSSRGGNTEAFF; CDR3nt: TGTGCCAGCAGCTCAAGAGGTGGGAACACTGAAGCTTTCTTT
v_gene: TRBV19; abundance: .; d_gene: .; j_gene: TRBJ1-3; len: 12; CDR3aa: CASSTGLNTIYF; CDR3nt: TGTGCCAGTAGTACCGGTTTGAACACCATATATTTT
v_gene: TRBV27; abundance: .; d_gene: TRBD1; j_gene: TRBJ2-7; len: 14; CDR3aa: CASSSTGATYEQYF; CDR3nt: TGTGCCAGCAGTTCGACAGGGGCCACCTACGAGCAGTACTTC
v_gene: TRBV19; abundance: .; d_gene: TRBD1; j_gene: TRBJ2-7; len: 15; CDR3aa: CASMKRGGRTGEQYF; CDR3nt: TGTGCCAGTATGAAGAGGGGTGGGCGGACAGGCGAGCAGTACTTC
v_gene: TRBV9; abundance: .; d_gene: .; j_gene: TRBJ2-3; len: 14; CDR3aa: CASSARASTDTQYF; CDR3nt: TGTGCCAGCAGCGCCAGGGCGAGCACAGATACGCAGTATTTT
v_gene: TRBV18; abundance: .; d_gene: .; j_gene: TRBJ2-1; len: 13; CDR3aa: CASTEGRDNEQFF; CDR3nt: TGTGCCAGTACGGAGGGCCGGGACAATGAGCAGTTCTTC
v_gene: TRBV30; abundance: .; d_gene: TRBD2; j_gene: TRBJ2-7; len: 15; CDR3aa: CAWSSGLAGGGEQYF; CDR3nt: TGTGCCTGGAGCTCGGGACTAGCGGGAGGGGGTGAGCAGTACTTC
v_gene: TRBV2; abundance: .; d_gene: .; j_gene: TRBJ2-2; len: 15; CDR3aa: CASSERQGPPGELFF; CDR3nt: TGTGCCAGCAGTGAAAGGCAGGGGCCCCCCGGGGAGCTGTTTTTT
v_gene: TRBV6-5; abundance: .; d_gene: TRBD1; j_gene: TRBJ1-2; len: 13; CDR3aa: CASTRRQGGGYTF; CDR3nt: TGTGCCAGCACTCGACGACAGGGGGGTGGCTACACCTTC
v_gene: TRBV18; abundance: .; d_gene: TRBD2; j_gene: TRBJ2-7; len: 14; CDR3aa: CASSPTSGSSEQYF; CDR3nt: TGTGCCAGCTCACCCACTAGCGGGAGTAGCGAGCAGTACTTC
v_gene: TRBV15; abundance: .; d_gene: TRBD1; j_gene: TRBJ1-5; len: 17; CDR3aa: CATSRVVLTGGGQPQHF; CDR3nt: TGTGCCACCAGCAGAGTGGTTCTGACAGGGGGCGGCCAGCCCCAGCATTTT
v_gene: TRBV11-3; abundance: few; d_gene: TRBD1; j_gene: TRBJ2-1; len: 16; CDR3aa: CASSPSTGGKGNEQFF; CDR3nt: TGTGCCAGCAGCCCCTCTACAGGGGGCAAAGGGAATGAGCAGTTCTTC
v_gene: TRBV19; abundance: .; d_gene: .; j_gene: TRBJ2-7; len: 14; CDR3aa: CAIIWGGGSYEQYF; CDR3nt: TGTGCCATCATATGGGGAGGGGGCTCCTACGAGCAGTACTTC
v_gene: TRBV9; abundance: .; d_gene: TRBD2; j_gene: TRBJ2-7; len: 14; CDR3aa: CASSEREGSYEQYF; CDR3nt: TGTGCCAGCAGCGAGAGGGAGGGGTCCTACGAGCAGTACTTC
v_gene: TRBV19; abundance: .; d_gene: TRBD1; j_gene: TRBJ2-5; len: 16; CDR3aa: CASRDPGTGETETQYF; CDR3nt: TGTGCCAGTAGGGATCCCGGGACAGGGGAAACAGAGACCCAGTACTTC
v_gene: TRBV2; abundance: few; d_gene: .; j_gene: TRBJ1-1; len: 12; CDR3aa: CASSDGYTEAFF; CDR3nt: TGTGCCAGCAGTGACGGTTACACTGAAGCTTTCTTT
v_gene: TRBV6-5; abundance: .; d_gene: .; j_gene: TRBJ2-5; len: 13; CDR3aa: CASSYSSGETQYF; CDR3nt: TGTGCCAGCAGTTACTCGTCCGGGGAGACCCAGTACTTC
v_gene: TRBV9; abundance: .; d_gene: TRBD2; j_gene: TRBJ2-1; len: 16; CDR3aa: CASSVSGLAGYNEQFF; CDR3nt: TGTGCCAGCAGCGTTTCGGGACTAGCGGGGTACAATGAGCAGTTCTTC
v_gene: TRBV7-3; abundance: .; d_gene: TRBD2; j_gene: TRBJ2-2; len: 16; CDR3aa: CASSLAPGGIRGELFF; CDR3nt: TGTGCCAGCAGCTTAGCGCCGGGAGGGATACGCGGGGAGCTGTTTTTT
v_gene: TRBV15; abundance: .; d_gene: .; j_gene: TRBJ2-4; len: 14; CDR3aa: CATSIGGTGDIRYF; CDR3nt: TGTGCCACCAGTATAGGAGGAACCGGGGACATTCGGTACTTC